The subject of this entry is one T cell receptor (beta chain). These data come from a study of TIL therapy for anti-PD-1-resistant metastatic lung cancer. Study-wide background: Median patient age was approximately 59, ranging about 38-80 years. By whole-exome sequencing, median non-synonymous tumor mutation burden was roughly 1.4 mutations per megabase.

Time point defined: pre-treatment sample, taken before nivolumab and TIL therapy. CDR1 and CDR2 (germline): SGHVS, FQNEAQ. Trimming shortened V by 1 base and J by 2 bases, and 3 bases separated the two germline ends. CDR3 length: 14 residues. Sequencing used immunoSEQ v3. The repertoire was sequenced with immunoSEQ multiplex PCR; TCRdb's copy has only in-frame clones and lacks some. The table records roughly 46,000 clones, 80% to 90% of them present only once. The sequence derives from a person aged 25-79 years with non-small cell lung cancer. The chain joins TRBV7-8 to TRBJ2-6; D gene uncertain. Sequenced here: blood, sampled at baseline. This chain's CDR3 is CASSLVTGANVLTF. The CDR3 DNA reads as TGTGCCAGCAGCTTAGTCACTGGGGCCAACGTCCTGACTTTC.